The TCR beta chain described here comes from a study of graft-versus-host responses after intestinal transplantation. Across the whole study: Every recipient had anti-thymocyte globulin induction and around 3 years of tacrolimus plus steroids. General study points: Some GvH clones appeared in ileal mucosa or blood before recipient bone marrow.

TCRdb's table, derived via immunoSEQ multiplex PCR, lists solely in-frame clones and lacks some. The profile shows around 110,000 clones, roughly 89% of them singletons. Comment on this clone: The target antigen is unknown.

Trimming shortened V by 5 bases and J by 6 bases, and 17 bases separated the two germline ends. Germline V lookup: CDR1 MNHEY, CDR2 SVGAGI. The CDR3 length is 14 residues. Specimen: unstimulated CD4+ T cells sorted from spleen or lymph node cells, collected before transplant. The clonotype was recovered from a human donor who was the organ donor for an intestinal transplant. The chain links TRBV6-5 to TRBJ2-7; D gene uncertain. CDR3 sequence (DNA): TGTGCCAGCAGTGAATTTGGCAGCCGAGGCGAGCAGTACTTC. It specifies CASSEFGSRGEQYF.